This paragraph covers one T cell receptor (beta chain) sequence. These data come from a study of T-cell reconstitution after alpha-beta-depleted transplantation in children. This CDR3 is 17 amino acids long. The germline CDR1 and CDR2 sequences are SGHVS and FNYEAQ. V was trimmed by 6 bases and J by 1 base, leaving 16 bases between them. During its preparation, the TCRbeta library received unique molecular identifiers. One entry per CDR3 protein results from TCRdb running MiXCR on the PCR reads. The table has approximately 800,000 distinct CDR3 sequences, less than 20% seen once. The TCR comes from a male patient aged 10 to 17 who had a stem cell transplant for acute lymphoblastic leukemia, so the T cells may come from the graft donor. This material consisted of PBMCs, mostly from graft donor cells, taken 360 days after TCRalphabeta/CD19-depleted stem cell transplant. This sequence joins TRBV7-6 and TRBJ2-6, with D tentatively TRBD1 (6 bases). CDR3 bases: TGTGCCAGCAGTTTCACCTTAGGGGGATCTGGGGCCAACGTCCTGACTTTC. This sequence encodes CASSFTLGGSGANVLTF.